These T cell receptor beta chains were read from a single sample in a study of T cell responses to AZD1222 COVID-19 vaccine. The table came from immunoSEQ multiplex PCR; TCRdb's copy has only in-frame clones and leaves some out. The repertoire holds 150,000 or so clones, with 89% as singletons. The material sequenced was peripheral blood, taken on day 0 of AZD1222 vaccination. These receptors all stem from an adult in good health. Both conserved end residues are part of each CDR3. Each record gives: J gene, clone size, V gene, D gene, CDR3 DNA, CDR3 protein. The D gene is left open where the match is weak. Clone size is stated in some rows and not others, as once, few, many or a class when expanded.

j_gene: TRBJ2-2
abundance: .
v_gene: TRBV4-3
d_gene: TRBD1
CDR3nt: TGCGCCAGCAGCCAAGTCCCAGGACAGGTTGCCGGGGAGCTGTTTTTT
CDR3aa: CASSQVPGQVAGELFF

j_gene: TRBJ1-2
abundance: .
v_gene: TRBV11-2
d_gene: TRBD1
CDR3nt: TGTGCCAGCAGCCCAGACAGGGTCTATGGCTACACCTTC
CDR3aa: CASSPDRVYGYTF

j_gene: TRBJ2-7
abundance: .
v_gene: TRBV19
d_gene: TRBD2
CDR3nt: TGTGCCAGTAGTATGTACGGGACTAGCGGGAGCAGTAAAAACGAGCAGTACTTC
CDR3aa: CASSMYGTSGSSKNEQYF

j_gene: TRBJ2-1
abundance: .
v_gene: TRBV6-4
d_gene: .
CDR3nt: TGTGCCAGCAGCCTCCGACTAGGGGGGGGTGAGCAGTTCTTC
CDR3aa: CASSLRLGGGEQFF

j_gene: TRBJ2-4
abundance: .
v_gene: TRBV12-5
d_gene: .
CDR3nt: TGTGCTAGTGGTCCCATAAGCGGGACACCGCCCGGGATTCAGTACTTC
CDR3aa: CASGPISGTPPGIQYF

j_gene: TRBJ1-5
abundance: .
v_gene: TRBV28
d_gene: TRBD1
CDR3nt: TGTGCGTCCCGAAGGGAGGGTCCGGGACAGGGGGCTCAGCCCCAGCATTTT
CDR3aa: CASRREGPGQGAQPQHF

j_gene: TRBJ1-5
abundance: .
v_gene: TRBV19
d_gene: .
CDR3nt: TGTGCCAGTAGTACCCAGGCGCGGCAAAGTAATCAGCCCCAGCATTTT
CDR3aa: CASSTQARQSNQPQHF

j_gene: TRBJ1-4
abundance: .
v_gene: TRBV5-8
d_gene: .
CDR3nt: TGTGCCAGCAGCTTGGAAAGGATCCAGGCTTTTAATGAAAAACTGTTTTTT
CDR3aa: CASSLERIQAFNEKLFF

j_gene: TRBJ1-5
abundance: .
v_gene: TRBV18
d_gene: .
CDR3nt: TGTGCCAGCTCACCCGGGACTTCGGATCAGCCCCAGCATTTT
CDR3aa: CASSPGTSDQPQHF

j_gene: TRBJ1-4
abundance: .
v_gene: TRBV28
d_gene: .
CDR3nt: TGTGCCAGCCACTCCCGGAAGGGGAGGACTAATGAAAAACTGTTTTTT
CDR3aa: CASHSRKGRTNEKLFF

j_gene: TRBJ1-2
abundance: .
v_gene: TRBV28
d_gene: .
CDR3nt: TGTGCCAGCAGTCCGCCGGGGCCTAACTATGGCTACACCTTC
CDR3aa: CASSPPGPNYGYTF

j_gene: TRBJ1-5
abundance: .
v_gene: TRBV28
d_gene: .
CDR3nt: TGTGCCAGCAGTCCCTGGTCTTTGGGGTCAGGACAGCCCCAGCATTTT
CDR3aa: CASSPWSLGSGQPQHF

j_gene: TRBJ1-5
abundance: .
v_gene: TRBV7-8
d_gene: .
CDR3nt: TGTGCCAGCAGCTTAGCGTCCAGCAATCAGCCCCAGCATTTT
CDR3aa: CASSLASSNQPQHF

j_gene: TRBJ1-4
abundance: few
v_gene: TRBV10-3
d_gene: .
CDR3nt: TGTGCCATCAGCAGGACGGGTAATGAAAAACTGTTTTTT
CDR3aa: CAISRTGNEKLFF

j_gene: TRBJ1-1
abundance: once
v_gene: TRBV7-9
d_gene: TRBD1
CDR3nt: TGTGCCAGCAGCTTCCAAGGGACAGGGAAATCCCAAGCTGAAGCTTTCTTT
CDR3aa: CASSFQGTGKSQAEAFF

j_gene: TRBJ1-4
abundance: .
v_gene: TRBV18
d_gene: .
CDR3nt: TGTGCCAGCTCACCACGTGGGGAGCGAGAAAAACTGTTTTTT
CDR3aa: CASSPRGEREKLFF

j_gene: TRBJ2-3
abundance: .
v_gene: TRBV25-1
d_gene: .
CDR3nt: TGTGCCAGCAGTGGAAGACGTCCATCCTCCGATACGCAGTATTTT
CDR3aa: CASSGRRPSSDTQYF

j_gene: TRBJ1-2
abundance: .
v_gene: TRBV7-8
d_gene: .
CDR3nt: TGTGCCAGCAGCTTAGAGGCTGCTAACTATGGCTACACCTTC
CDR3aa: CASSLEAANYGYTF

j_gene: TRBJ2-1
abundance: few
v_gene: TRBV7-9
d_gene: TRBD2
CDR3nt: TGTGCCAGCAGCCCCCGGGTGGTAGCGGGGGGATCCTACAATGAGCAGTTCTTC
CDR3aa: CASSPRVVAGGSYNEQFF

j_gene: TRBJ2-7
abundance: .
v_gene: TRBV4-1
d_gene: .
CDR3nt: TGCGCCAGCAGCCAAGATGGGGGGTCTAGGGGGCGCTTGTACGAGCAGTACTTC
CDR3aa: CASSQDGGSRGRLYEQYF

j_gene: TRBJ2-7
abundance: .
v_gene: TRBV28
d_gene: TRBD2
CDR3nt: TGTGCCAGCAGTTTAATGGTTAGCGGGAGCGACGAGCAGTACTTC
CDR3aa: CASSLMVSGSDEQYF

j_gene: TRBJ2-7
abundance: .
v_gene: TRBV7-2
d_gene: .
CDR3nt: TGTGCCAGCAGCCCCCTGGTAGGGCGAGAGCAGTACTTC
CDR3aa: CASSPLVGREQYF

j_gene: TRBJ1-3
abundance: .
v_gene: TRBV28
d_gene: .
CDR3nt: TGTGCCAGCAGTGTGCCCCGGCTATCTGGAAACACCATATATTTT
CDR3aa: CASSVPRLSGNTIYF

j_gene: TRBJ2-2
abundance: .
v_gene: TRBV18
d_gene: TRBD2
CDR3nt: TGTGCCAGCTCAGTAGCGGGATACGTGAACACCGGGGAGCTGTTTTTT
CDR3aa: CASSVAGYVNTGELFF

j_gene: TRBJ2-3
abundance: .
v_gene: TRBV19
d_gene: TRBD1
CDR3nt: TGTGCCAGTAGACCCGGGACAGGGGGCGGGGATACGCAGTATTTT
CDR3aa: CASRPGTGGGDTQYF